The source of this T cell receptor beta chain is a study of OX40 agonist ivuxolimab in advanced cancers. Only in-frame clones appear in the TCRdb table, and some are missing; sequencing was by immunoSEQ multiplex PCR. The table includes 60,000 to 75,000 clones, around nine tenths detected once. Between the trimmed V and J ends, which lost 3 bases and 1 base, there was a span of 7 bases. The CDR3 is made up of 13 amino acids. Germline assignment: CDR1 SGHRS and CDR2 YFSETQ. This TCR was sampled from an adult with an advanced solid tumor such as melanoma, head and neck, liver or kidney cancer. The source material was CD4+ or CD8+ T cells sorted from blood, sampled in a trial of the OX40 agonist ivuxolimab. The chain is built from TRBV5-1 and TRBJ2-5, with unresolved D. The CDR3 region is CASSSLTQETQYF. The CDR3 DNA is TGCGCCAGCAGCTCCTTGACCCAAGAGACCCAGTACTTC.